This T cell receptor beta chain was captured in a study of CD8+CD57+ T cells in acquired aplastic anemia. Study information: Sorted CD4+ and CD8+ cells yielded DNA averaging around 3 ug.

Individuals selected for sequencing had exhibited CD8+CD57+ cell expansion on flow cytometry. Patients, without exception, had severe acquired aplastic anemia. Blood samples were obtained from patients who had received no prior therapy. Investigators profiled TCR beta VDJ and CDR3 from genomic DNA template. Using its own MiXCR run on the reads, TCRdb lists one record per CDR3 protein. The data hold roughly 80,000 distinct CDR3 sequences, with about 70% observed a single time. About this clonotype: The antigen remains undetermined.

V lost 5 bases to trimming and J lost 6 bases; unmatched junction nucleotides: 8. CDR1 is DFQATT and CDR2 is SNEGSKA in the germline V gene (reference sequence). The CDR3 consists of 13 residues. General study results and limits: Patients had fewer than 35 CD8+ CDR3 sequences in common with controls (the shared set).

The sample consisted of sorted CD4+, CD8+, or CD8+CD57+ T cells (not recorded which) from PBMCs. The chain has TRBV20-1 and TRBJ2-7; the match to TRBD1 covers 9 bases. The TCR sequence derives from a human donor with aplastic anemia. The CDR3 is CSARPGQGSEQYF. As DNA, the CDR3 is TGCAGTGCTCGTCCGGGACAGGGCTCCGAGCAGTACTTC.